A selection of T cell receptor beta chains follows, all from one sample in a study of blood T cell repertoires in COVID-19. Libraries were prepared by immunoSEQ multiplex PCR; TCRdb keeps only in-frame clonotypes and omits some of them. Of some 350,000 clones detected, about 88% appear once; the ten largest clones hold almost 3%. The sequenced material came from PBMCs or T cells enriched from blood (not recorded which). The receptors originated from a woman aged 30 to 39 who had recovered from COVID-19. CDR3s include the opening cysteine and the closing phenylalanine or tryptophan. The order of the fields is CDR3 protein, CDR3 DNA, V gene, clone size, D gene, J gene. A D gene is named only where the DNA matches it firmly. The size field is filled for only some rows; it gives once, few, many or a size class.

CDR3: CASSRSDRAGANVLTF
DNA: TGCGCCAGCAGCCGGTCGGACAGGGCTGGGGCCAACGTCCTGACTTTC
V: TRBV5-1
size: .
D: TRBD1
J: TRBJ2-6

CDR3: CASRRQGAYEQYF
DNA: TGTGCCAGCAGGAGGCAGGGCGCCTACGAGCAGTACTTC
V: TRBV12-3/TRBV12-4
size: .
D: .
J: TRBJ2-7

CDR3: CASSDQNTGELFF
DNA: TGCGCCAGCAGTGACCAGAACACCGGGGAGCTGTTTTTT
V: TRBV10-1
size: .
D: .
J: TRBJ2-2

CDR3: CASSSYGTSGTGELFF
DNA: TGTGCCAGCAGTTCGTACGGGACTAGCGGCACCGGGGAGCTGTTTTTT
V: TRBV11-2
size: .
D: TRBD2
J: TRBJ2-2

CDR3: CASSFSDRQPQHF
DNA: TGTGCCAGCAGTTTCTCGGACAGACAGCCCCAGCATTTT
V: TRBV28
size: .
D: .
J: TRBJ1-5

CDR3: CASSQPRTGRGYGYTF
DNA: TGCGCCAGCAGCCAACCACGGACAGGCCGGGGCTATGGCTACACCTTC
V: TRBV4-1
size: .
D: TRBD1
J: TRBJ1-2

CDR3: CASSQGMAEAFF
DNA: TGTGCCAGCTCACAGGGGATGGCGGAAGCTTTCTTT
V: TRBV19
size: .
D: TRBD1
J: TRBJ1-1

CDR3: CASSAGIGTEAFF
DNA: TGTGCCAGCAGTGCGGGAATTGGCACTGAAGCTTTCTTT
V: TRBV2
size: .
D: .
J: TRBJ1-1

CDR3: CASSLATGLKVPLHF
DNA: TGCGCCAGCAGCCTCGCCACAGGGCTGAAAGTCCCCCTCCACTTT
V: TRBV4-1
size: .
D: .
J: TRBJ1-6

CDR3: CASSLVGGDGNTIYF
DNA: TGTGCCAGCAGCTTAGTAGGGGGTGATGGAAACACCATATATTTT
V: TRBV7-9
size: .
D: .
J: TRBJ1-3

CDR3: CASSGTSGNTDTQYF
DNA: TGTGCCAGCAGTGGGACTAGCGGAAACACAGATACGCAGTATTTT
V: TRBV28
size: .
D: TRBD2
J: TRBJ2-3

CDR3: CASSLGSRITSYEQYF
DNA: TGTGCCAGCAGCTTAGGTTCGAGGATAACCTCCTACGAGCAGTACTTC
V: TRBV7-8
size: .
D: .
J: TRBJ2-7

CDR3: CASTDSGQTPHEQFF
DNA: TGTGCCAGCACTGATAGCGGACAAACTCCCCATGAGCAGTTCTTC
V: TRBV13
size: .
D: .
J: TRBJ2-1

CDR3: CSASGASERISYEQYF
DNA: TGCAGTGCTAGTGGAGCTAGCGAGAGGATATCGTACGAGCAGTACTTC
V: TRBV20-1
size: .
D: .
J: TRBJ2-7

CDR3: CASSRLAAYNEQFF
DNA: TGTGCCAGCAGCCGACTAGCGGCATACAATGAGCAGTTCTTC
V: TRBV3-1/TRBV3-2
size: .
D: TRBD2
J: TRBJ2-1

CDR3: CASSWTGTVSYEQYF
DNA: TGTGCCAGCAGCTGGACTGGTACCGTCTCCTACGAGCAGTACTTC
V: TRBV7-9
size: once
D: .
J: TRBJ2-7

CDR3: CASNQTGNYGYTF
DNA: TGTGCCAGCAACCAGACAGGGAACTATGGCTACACCTTC
V: TRBV11-3
size: .
D: TRBD1
J: TRBJ1-2

CDR3: CASSTGQPNEKLFF
DNA: TGCGCCAGCAGCACGGGACAGCCTAATGAAAAACTGTTTTTT
V: TRBV5-1
size: .
D: TRBD1
J: TRBJ1-4

CDR3: CASSQVYNEQFF
DNA: TGCGCCAGCAGCCAAGTATACAATGAGCAGTTCTTC
V: TRBV4-1
size: .
D: .
J: TRBJ2-1

CDR3: CSVLPAGQETQYF
DNA: TGCAGCGTTCTTCCCGCGGGGCAAGAGACCCAGTACTTC
V: TRBV29-1
size: .
D: .
J: TRBJ2-5

CDR3: CASSLAIAGSSLGEQYF
DNA: TGTGCCAGCAGCTTAGCGATTGCCGGGTCTAGCTTGGGCGAGCAGTACTTC
V: TRBV7-8
size: .
D: .
J: TRBJ2-7

CDR3: CASNRRGGSTDTQYF
DNA: TGTGCCAGCAACCGACGGGGGGGTAGCACAGATACGCAGTATTTT
V: TRBV2
size: once
D: TRBD2
J: TRBJ2-3

CDR3: CASSTTGAGNYGYTF
DNA: TGTGCCAGCAGTACAACAGGGGCCGGTAACTATGGCTACACCTTC
V: TRBV27
size: .
D: TRBD1
J: TRBJ1-2

CDR3: CASSLGTIGSPLHF
DNA: TGCGCCAGCAGCTTGGGGACTATTGGGTCACCCCTCCACTTT
V: TRBV5-1
size: once
D: .
J: TRBJ1-6

CDR3: CASSLEAGVHQPQHF
DNA: TGTGCCAGCAGCTTAGAGGCAGGGGTGCATCAGCCCCAGCATTTT
V: TRBV7-2
size: .
D: .
J: TRBJ1-5

CDR3: CASRATGSQPQHF
DNA: TGTGCCAGTAGGGCTACAGGGTCTCAGCCCCAGCATTTT
V: TRBV19
size: .
D: .
J: TRBJ1-5

CDR3: CASGTGSNQPQHF
DNA: TGTGCCAGCGGGACAGGGTCCAATCAGCCCCAGCATTTT
V: TRBV2
size: once
D: TRBD1
J: TRBJ1-5

CDR3: CASSQAGLAREQYF
DNA: TGTGCCAGCAGTCAGGCAGGACTAGCAAGAGAGCAGTACTTC
V: TRBV3-1/TRBV3-2
size: .
D: TRBD2
J: TRBJ2-7

CDR3: CASRSRSNQPQHF
DNA: TGTGCCAGCAGAAGCCGCTCCAATCAGCCCCAGCATTTT
V: TRBV2
size: few
D: .
J: TRBJ1-5

CDR3: CASTPGLAAKNEQFF
DNA: TGCGCCAGCACCCCGGGACTAGCGGCGAAGAATGAGCAGTTCTTC
V: TRBV5-1
size: .
D: TRBD2
J: TRBJ2-1

CDR3: CASGDWASIQETQYF
DNA: TGTGCCAGCGGGGACTGGGCTAGCATACAAGAGACCCAGTACTTC
V: TRBV7-2
size: .
D: .
J: TRBJ2-5

CDR3: CAWSARLAGAYEQYF
DNA: TGTGCCTGGAGTGCGCGACTAGCGGGGGCCTACGAGCAGTACTTC
V: TRBV30
size: .
D: TRBD2
J: TRBJ2-7

CDR3: CASSKGRNNEQFF
DNA: TGTGCCAGCAGCAAAGGGAGGAACAATGAGCAGTTCTTC
V: TRBV21-1
size: once
D: .
J: TRBJ2-1

CDR3: CASSLGGRTRTDTQYF
DNA: TGTGCCAGCAGCTTAGGCGGGAGGACTCGCACAGATACGCAGTATTTT
V: TRBV7-2
size: .
D: TRBD2
J: TRBJ2-3

CDR3: CASSEASEETQYF
DNA: TGTGCCAGCAGTGAGGCGTCAGAAGAGACCCAGTACTTC
V: TRBV28
size: .
D: .
J: TRBJ2-5

CDR3: CASRGGQGFVSYEQYF
DNA: TGTGCCAGCAGGGGGGGACAGGGGTTTGTCTCCTACGAGCAGTACTTC
V: TRBV28
size: many
D: TRBD1
J: TRBJ2-7

CDR3: CASTLGWASGRKYNEQFF
DNA: TGTGCCAGCACCCTCGGTTGGGCTAGCGGGAGGAAATACAATGAGCAGTTCTTC
V: TRBV27
size: .
D: TRBD2
J: TRBJ2-1

CDR3: CASSQQVNTEAFF
DNA: TGCGCCAGCAGCCAGCAGGTGAACACTGAAGCTTTCTTT
V: TRBV5-1
size: .
D: .
J: TRBJ1-1

CDR3: CASSWVPEGYGYTF
DNA: TGTGCCAGCAGCTGGGTGCCCGAGGGCTATGGCTACACCTTC
V: TRBV6-2/TRBV6-3
size: .
D: .
J: TRBJ1-2

CDR3: CAIRAGLAGPRDHNEQFF
DNA: TGTGCCATCAGGGCGGGACTAGCGGGACCAAGAGACCACAATGAGCAGTTCTTC
V: TRBV10-3
size: .
D: TRBD2
J: TRBJ2-1

CDR3: CAISGTSGSYEQYF
DNA: TGTGCCATTTCCGGGACTAGCGGGAGTTACGAGCAGTACTTC
V: TRBV10-3
size: .
D: TRBD2
J: TRBJ2-7

CDR3: CASSATMPDRESTDTQYF
DNA: TGTGCCAGCAGCGCAACGATGCCCGACAGGGAAAGCACAGATACGCAGTATTTT
V: TRBV7-3
size: .
D: TRBD1
J: TRBJ2-3

CDR3: CASSDRDSWGNEQFF
DNA: TGTGCCAGCAGCGATCGGGACTCCTGGGGCAATGAGCAGTTCTTC
V: TRBV9
size: few
D: .
J: TRBJ2-1

CDR3: CAWSRGGGPNEAFF
DNA: TGTGCCTGGAGTCGCGGGGGAGGACCGAATGAAGCTTTCTTT
V: TRBV30
size: .
D: .
J: TRBJ1-1

CDR3: CASSSGTGGRAFF
DNA: TGTGCCAGCAGCTCCGGGACAGGAGGACGGGCTTTCTTT
V: TRBV12-3/TRBV12-4
size: once
D: TRBD1
J: TRBJ1-1

CDR3: CASSDFRGVNYEQYF
DNA: TGTGCCAGCAGTGATTTTCGCGGAGTGAACTACGAGCAGTACTTC
V: TRBV6-1
size: .
D: .
J: TRBJ2-7

CDR3: CASSWGDGEQFF
DNA: TGTGCCAGCAGCTGGGGGGATGGTGAGCAGTTCTTC
V: TRBV7-9
size: .
D: .
J: TRBJ2-1

CDR3: CAAGTGGAVIDEKLFF
DNA: TGTGCCGCTGGGACAGGGGGCGCCGTGATCGATGAAAAACTGTTTTTT
V: TRBV28
size: .
D: TRBD1
J: TRBJ1-4

CDR3: CASSLIAGGFDEQFF
DNA: TGTGCCAGCAGCCTTATAGCGGGGGGTTTTGATGAGCAGTTCTTC
V: TRBV9
size: .
D: TRBD2
J: TRBJ2-1

CDR3: CASSPSGNNQPQHF
DNA: TGTGCCAGCAGTCCGTCAGGGAACAATCAGCCCCAGCATTTT
V: TRBV27
size: .
D: .
J: TRBJ1-5

CDR3: CASSTTGQRYEQYF
DNA: TGTGCCAGCAGCACCACGGGACAACGCTACGAGCAGTACTTC
V: TRBV13
size: .
D: .
J: TRBJ2-7

CDR3: CASSQAGPAAVGYTF
DNA: TGTGCCAGCAGCCAAGCTGGTCCAGCGGCGGTTGGCTACACCTTC
V: TRBV4-2
size: .
D: .
J: TRBJ1-2